What follows are 26 T cell receptor beta chains derived from one specimen sequenced in a study of cytomegalovirus exposure and HLA in healthy donors. Primers: 60 Vbeta forward and 13 Jbeta reverse. Sequenced by immunoSEQ multiplex PCR; TCRdb stores in-frame clones only, minus some. The data hold 100,000 to 150,000 clones, with approximately 84% observed a single time. The sequenced sample was PBMCs. The origin of the receptors is a woman younger than 35 in good health and CMV-seronegative.

The chain couples TRBV7-8 to TRBJ2-4, with D possibly TRBD2 on 6 matching bases. The germline CDR1 and CDR2 sequences are SGHVS and FQNEAQ. Trimming stripped 3 bases from V and 3 bases from J, with 21 bases between. The CDR3 contains 18 residues. The CDR3 sequence: CASSLEPGLVRDKNIQYF. In nucleotides, the CDR3 is TGTGCCAGCAGCTTGGAGCCGGGACTCGTGAGGGACAAAAACATTCAGTACTTC. Filled out from reference TRBV7-8 and TRBJ2-4, the complete variable domain reads GAGVSQSPRYKVAKRGQDVALRCDPISGHVSLFWYQQALGQGPEFLTYFQNEAQLDKSGLPSDRFFAERPEGSVSTLKIQRTQQEDSAVYLCASSLEPGLVRDKNIQYFGAGTRLSVL.

This clone appeared once. The chain is built from TRBV29-1 and TRBJ2-2; 14 positions match TRBD2. This CDR3 has 16 amino acids. Trimming removed 5 bases from V and 6 bases from J; junction bases left unmatched: 8. In germline, CDR1 is SQVTM, CDR2 ANQGSEA. Here the CDR3 reads CSVFGTSGSLPGELFF. The CDR3 region has the DNA TGCAGCGTTTTCGGGACTAGCGGGAGTCTACCCGGGGAGCTGTTTTTT.

This chain joins TRBV4-1 and TRBJ1-2; D ambiguous. The CDR3 is 17 amino acids. Germline CDR1 reads MGHRA; CDR2 reads YSYEKL. Trimming took 0 bases from V and 3 from J, leaving 17 bases between them. In nucleotides, the CDR3 is TGCGCCAGCAGCCAAGATCTTGGCGCGGGTCTGTACTATGGCTACACCTTC. Translated, it gives CASSQDLGAGLYYGYTF.

This chain connects TRBV29-1 to TRBJ1-2; no clear D. Deletions cut 6 bases from V and 7 bases from J, with 24 bases between. The CDR3 length is 15 residues. CDR1 is SQVTM, CDR2 ANQGSEA, per germline. CDR3: CSVPRRADGIGGYTF. The CDR3 DNA follows: TGCAGCGTGCCTCGGAGGGCGGACGGGATAGGTGGCTACACCTTC. The variable domain in full, completed from reference TRBV29-1 and TRBJ1-2, reads SAVISQKPSRDICQRGTSLTIQCQVDSQVTMMFWYRQQPGQSLTLIATANQGSEATYESGFVIDKFPISRPNLTFSTLTVSNMSPEDSSIYLCSVPRRADGIGGYTFGSGTRLTVV.

The chain is built from TRBV19 and TRBJ2-7; D perhaps matches TRBD1 (5 bases). The CDR3 is 15 residues long. The germline gives CDR1 LNHDA, CDR2 SQIVND (reference sequence). Trimming left V 5 bases short and J 4 bases short, with 18 bases between. CDR3: CASSPNPQGTYEQYF. CDR3 sequence (DNA): TGTGCCAGTAGTCCCAATCCCCAGGGTACGTACGAGCAGTACTTC.

V and J are TRBV25-1 and TRBJ2-1; perhaps TRBD1 as D (6 bases). Trimming removed 3 bases from V and 3 bases from J, with 18 bases in between. The CDR3 sequence is 17 residues long. Germline V gene sequence: CDR1 MGHDK, CDR2 SYGVNS. The DNA of the CDR3 is TGTGCCAGCAGTGACCCCGCCAGGGGACCAAACTACAATGAGCAGTTCTTC. Translating gives CASSDPARGPNYNEQFF.

This clone was counted a few times. CDR3 residues: CASSLTRHGELFF. In DNA form, the CDR3 reads TGCGCCAGCAGCCTGACTCGTCACGGGGAGCTGTTTTTT. This rearrangement joins TRBV5-1 to TRBJ2-2, with D unclear. The CDR3 has 13 amino acids. CDR1 is SGHRS and CDR2 is YFSETQ in the germline V gene. V lost 4 bases and J 7 bases, leaving 11 bases between the germline ends.

The V call is TRBV5-4, the J call TRBJ2-2, with 8 bases identical to TRBD2. V shed 3 bases, J shed 7 bases, and the junction held 11 bases outside the gene matches. This CDR3 contains 16 residues. Germline lookup yields CDR1 SGHNT and CDR2 YYREEE (reference sequence). CDR3 residues: CASSSSGLGTFGELFF. The CDR3 DNA sequence: TGTGCCAGCAGCTCGTCGGGACTAGGAACCTTCGGGGAGCTGTTTTTT.

The V and J genes are TRBV5-1 and TRBJ2-1; D might be TRBD2 (5 bases). The CDR3 has 13 amino acids. Trimming removed 4 bases at V and 7 bases at J, with 12 bases between. Germline V gene lookup returns CDR1 SGHRS and CDR2 YFSETQ. CDR3 sequence reads: CASSVLARNEQFF. The CDR3 bases are TGCGCCAGCAGCGTATTAGCGAGGAATGAGCAGTTCTTC.

The chain is built from TRBV15 and TRBJ1-2; D is possibly TRBD1 (6 bases). Trimming took 3 bases from V and 4 from J, leaving 15 bases between them. The length of the CDR3 is 15 residues. Looked up from germline, CDR1 is LNHNV and CDR2 is YYDKDF (reference sequence). CDR3 region: CATSRQRQATYGYTF. The CDR3, as DNA: TGTGCCACCAGCAGGCAACGACAGGCCACCTATGGCTACACCTTC.

The J gene is TRBJ2-5, the V gene TRBV30; 11 bases map to TRBD2. From germline, CDR1 is GTSNPN and CDR2 SVGIG (reference sequence). The CDR3 covers 20 residues. The V segment lost 2 bases and the J segment 11 bases; nucleotides outside the gene matches: 28. The CDR3, as DNA: TGTGCCTGGAGTACCCCACGACTAGCGGGAAAGTGGGAGTCCGGCCCTGGGCAGTACTTC. This codes for CAWSTPRLAGKWESGPGQYF.

This clone came up once. The chain recombines TRBV7-6 with TRBJ2-6; 8 bases line up with TRBD1. The CDR3 length is 17 residues. Germline trimming cut 2 bases from V and 0 bases from J; bases unmatched to any gene: 3. In germline, CDR1 is SGHVS, CDR2 FNYEAQ. The CDR3 spells CASSLSTGVSGANVLTF. CDR3 DNA: TGTGCCAGCAGCTTATCGACAGGGGTCTCTGGGGCCAACGTCCTGACTTTC. Supplemented by reference TRBV7-6 and TRBJ2-6, the full variable domain reads GAGVSQSPRYKVTKRGQDVALRCDPISGHVSLYWYRQALGQGPEFLTYFNYEAQQDKSGLPNDRFSAERPEGSISTLTIQRTEQRDSAMYRCASSLSTGVSGANVLTFGAGSRLTVL.

V and J are TRBV14 and TRBJ1-2; D not certain. The CDR3 sequence is 14 residues long. Per germline, CDR1 SGHDN and CDR2 FVKESK. Trimming cost V 2 bases and J 5 bases, with 12 bases left between them. The CDR3 spells CASSQLPGSYGYTF. The CDR3 nucleotides read TGTGCCAGCAGCCAACTACCAGGATCTTATGGCTACACCTTC.

This chain uses TRBV6-4 with TRBJ2-3; a weak D match, TRBD1 (5 bases). V lost 2 bases, J lost 4 bases, and 13 bases lay in between. Germline CDR1 and CDR2: MRHNA and SNTAGT. There are 15 residues in the CDR3. CDR3 DNA: TGTGCCAGCAGTGACGCGGAAGGGGCCCCAGATACGCAGTATTTT. It translates to CASSDAEGAPDTQYF.

V and J are TRBV5-6 and TRBJ2-5; no clear D gene. The last part of the DNA fits TRBJ2-7 better; the J call may be wrong. The CDR3 runs 13 residues. Germline CDR1 and CDR2: SGHDT and YYEEEE. The CDR3 loop is CASSLTRGYEQYF. In DNA form, the CDR3 reads TGTGCCAGCAGCTTGACGCGCGGCTACGAGCAGTACTTC.

The gene calls are TRBV19 and TRBJ2-1, with 13 bases identical to TRBD2. The trim removed 3 bases at V and 5 bases at J, leaving 1 base unmatched. This CDR3 is built from 15 residues. The germline gives CDR1 LNHDA, CDR2 SQIVND (reference sequence). CDR3 residues: CASSMGLAGNNEQFF. As DNA, the CDR3 is TGTGCCAGTAGTATGGGACTAGCGGGGAACAATGAGCAGTTCTTC. Drawing the rest from reference TRBV19 and TRBJ2-1, the complete variable domain is DGGITQSPKYLFRKEGQNVTLSCEQNLNHDAMYWYRQDPGQGLRLIYYSQIVNDFQKGDIAEGYSVSREKKESFPLTVTSAQKNPTAFYLCASSMGLAGNNEQFFGPGTRLTVL.

The gene calls are TRBV30 and TRBJ2-7; D may be TRBD2 (5 bases). Between the trimmed V and J ends, which lost 0 bases and 0 bases, there was a span of 6 bases. The CDR3 loop spans 13 amino acids. The germline V gene encodes CDR1 GTSNPN and CDR2 SVGIG (reference sequence). The CDR3 reads CAWSVGSSYEQYF. The DNA for the CDR3 is TGTGCCTGGAGTGTGGGGAGCTCCTACGAGCAGTACTTC.

The V gene is TRBV27, the J gene TRBJ2-1; 7 nucleotides agree with TRBD2. V lost 3 bases and J lost 4; bases outside the gene matches: 9. The germline CDR1 and CDR2 sequences are MNHEY and SMNVEV (reference sequence). This CDR3 has 16 amino acids. CDR3 protein: CASSFLSGTNYNEQFF. CDR3 bases: TGTGCCAGCAGTTTCCTGAGCGGGACTAATTACAATGAGCAGTTCTTC.

The table lists this clone with a few counts. The rearrangement links TRBV29-1 to TRBJ2-3; unclear D gene. CDR3 length equals 10 residues. Trimming left V 4 bases short and J 10 bases short, with 9 bases between. Germline values: CDR1 SQVTM, CDR2 ANQGSEA. Here the CDR3 reads CSVARLAQYF. CDR3 DNA: TGCAGCGTTGCTAGGCTCGCGCAGTATTTT.

V and J are TRBV10-1 and TRBJ1-5, with D perhaps TRBD1 (5 bases). The length of the CDR3 is 13 residues. Germline V gives CDR1 WNHNN, CDR2 SYGVQD (reference sequence). Trimming took off 8 bases at V and 6 bases at J, with 14 bases between the two ends. This chain's CDR3 is CASSAGRGQPQHF. CDR3 sequence (DNA): TGCGCCAGCTCTGCGGGGAGGGGTCAGCCCCAGCATTTT.

This clone was observed a handful of times. This chain links TRBV19 with TRBJ1-4, with a tentative D call TRBD1 (6 bases). V was clipped by 2 bases and J by 5 bases, with 12 bases between them. The CDR3 covers 15 residues. Looked up from germline, CDR1 is LNHDA and CDR2 is SQIVND (reference sequence). CDR3 loop: CASSISRGWNEKLFF. CDR3 sequence (DNA): TGTGCCAGTAGTATATCCAGGGGTTGGAATGAAAAACTGTTTTTT. Supplemented by reference TRBV19 and TRBJ1-4, the full variable domain reads DGGITQSPKYLFRKEGQNVTLSCEQNLNHDAMYWYRQDPGQGLRLIYYSQIVNDFQKGDIAEGYSVSREKKESFPLTVTSAQKNPTAFYLCASSISRGWNEKLFFGSGTQLSVL.

This clone was observed a handful of times. The chain is built from TRBV7-9 and TRBJ1-2; possibly TRBD1 for D (6 bases). Germline CDR1 is SEHNR and CDR2 is FQNEAQ (reference sequence). The germline V and J ends were trimmed by 5 bases and 6 bases, with 13 bases remaining between them. The CDR3 runs to 13 residues. The CDR3 sequence: CASSQQGYHGYTF. DNA of the CDR3: TGTGCCAGCAGCCAACAGGGTTACCATGGCTACACCTTC.

The CDR3: CASSSAGGDEQFF. CDR3 nucleotides: TGTGCCAGCAGCTCGGCGGGTGGGGATGAGCAGTTCTTC. The chain has TRBV5-4 and TRBJ2-1; the D gene is possibly TRBD2 (5 bases). The CDR3 contains 13 residues. The V and J ends lost 3 bases and 8 bases respectively, with 12 bases between them. Germline V gives CDR1 SGHNT, CDR2 YYREEE (reference sequence).

A single count supports this clone. This chain joins TRBV5-6 and TRBJ2-3, with 9 bases matching TRBD1. The ends lost 4 bases at V and 2 bases at J; junction bases unmatched: 5. This CDR3 region has 15 residues. CDR1 SGHDT and CDR2 YYEEEE come from the germline V gene. The CDR3 is CASSPGQGPTDTQYF. CDR3 DNA sequence: TGTGCCAGCAGCCCGGGACAGGGACCCACAGATACGCAGTATTTT.

This clone was seen just once. The V gene is TRBV5-1, the J gene TRBJ1-1; D might be TRBD1 (5 bases). Germline CDR1 reads SGHRS; CDR2 reads YFSETQ. The V end was cut by 7 bases, the J end by 2 bases, with 15 bases between. This CDR3 is 14 amino acids long. The DNA of the CDR3 is TGCGCCAGCGGGGGAGGACGGCTAAACACTGAAGCTTTCTTT. Protein product: CASGGGRLNTEAFF. Supplemented by reference TRBV5-1 and TRBJ1-1, the full variable domain reads KAGVTQTPRYLIKTRGQQVTLSCSPISGHRSVSWYQQTPGQGLQFLFEYFSETQRNKGNFPGRFSGRQFSNSRSEMNVSTLELGDSALYLCASGGGRLNTEAFFGQGTRLTVV.

The chain uses TRBV6-5 and TRBJ2-3; 7 bases map to TRBD1. The CDR3 spans 14 residues. The V segment lost 10 bases and the J segment 4 bases; nucleotides outside the gene matches: 11. Germline CDR1 MNHEY, CDR2 SVGAGI. CDR3: CANAGQDFSDTQYF. The DNA for the CDR3 is TGTGCCAACGCCGGACAGGATTTTTCAGATACGCAGTATTTT.